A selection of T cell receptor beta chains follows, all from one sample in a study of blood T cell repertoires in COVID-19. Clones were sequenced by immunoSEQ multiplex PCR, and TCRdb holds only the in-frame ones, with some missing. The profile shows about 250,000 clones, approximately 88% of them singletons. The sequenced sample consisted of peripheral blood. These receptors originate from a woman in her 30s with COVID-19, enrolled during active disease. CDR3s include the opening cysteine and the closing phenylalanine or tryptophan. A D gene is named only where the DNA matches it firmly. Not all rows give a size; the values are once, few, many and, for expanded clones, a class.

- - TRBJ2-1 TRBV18 TGTGCCAGCTCACCACCCGTCAGCGGGCTCAATGAGCAGTTCTTC CASSPPVSGLNEQFF
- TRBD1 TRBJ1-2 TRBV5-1 TGCGCCAGCAGCTTTGAACCCGGGACAGGGTTTGAGGACTATGGCTACACCTTC CASSFEPGTGFEDYGYTF
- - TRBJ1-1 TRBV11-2 TGTGCCAGCAGCCGGGGGGTGGGAACTGAAGCTTTCTTT CASSRGVGTEAFF
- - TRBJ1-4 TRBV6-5 TGTGCCTCCCGGGGGGAAAAAAAACTGTTTTTT CASRGEKKLFF
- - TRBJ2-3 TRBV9 TGTGCCAGCAGCGCCGGGAATTCCCTAGATACGCAGTATTTT CASSAGNSLDTQYF
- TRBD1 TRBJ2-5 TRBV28 TGTGCCAGCAGTTGGGAAGGGGGCTCGAGTGTGACCCAGTACTTC CASSWEGGSSVTQYF
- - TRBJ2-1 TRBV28 TGTGCCAGCGCCGCGGGACTGCCCTACAATGAGCAGTTCTTC CASAAGLPYNEQFF
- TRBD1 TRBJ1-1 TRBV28 TGTGCCAGCACCGCAGGGGGCCCTGAAGCTTTCTTT CASTAGGPEAFF
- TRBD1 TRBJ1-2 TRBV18 TGTGCCAGCTCAAGGGACAGAAGGTCTGGCTACACCTTC CASSRDRRSGYTF
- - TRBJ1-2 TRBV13 TGTGCCAGCAGGCCATGGGGGGACGGCCTGCCCTATGGCTACACCTTC CASRPWGDGLPYGYTF
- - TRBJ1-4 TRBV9 TGTGCCAGTAGCCCCAGGGCTGCAACTAATGAAAAACTGTTTTTT CASSPRAATNEKLFF
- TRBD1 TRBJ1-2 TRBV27 TGTGCCAGCAGTCCCGTTCTTTACAGGGGAGGCGGAGGCTACACCTTC CASSPVLYRGGGGYTF
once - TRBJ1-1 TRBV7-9 TGTGCCAGCAGCTTAATTCACGATTGGGGGCGATTTAACACTGAAGCTTTCTTT CASSLIHDWGRFNTEAFF
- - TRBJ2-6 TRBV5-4 TGTGCCAGCAGCTTCGGGGGAGAGTCTGGGGCCAACGTCCTGACTTTC CASSFGGESGANVLTF
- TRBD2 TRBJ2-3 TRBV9 TGTGCCAGCAGCGCAGTGGGGGGACTAGCGGGGAGGGATACGCAGTATTTT CASSAVGGLAGRDTQYF
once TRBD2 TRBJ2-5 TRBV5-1 TGCGCCAGCACCCTGACTAGCGGGGGCCAAGAGACCCAGTACTTC CASTLTSGGQETQYF
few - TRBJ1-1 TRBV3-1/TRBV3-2 TGTGCCAGCAGCCAACTGACAGGTTCCACTGAAGCTTTCTTT CASSQLTGSTEAFF
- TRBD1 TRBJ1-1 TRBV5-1 TGCGCCAGCAGACCCGGGAGGCAGGGGGCCGGGAACACTGAAGCTTTCTTT CASRPGRQGAGNTEAFF
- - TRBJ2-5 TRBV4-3 TGCGCCAGCAGCCAAGATGTACTGCCCGTCCAAGAGACCCAGTACTTC CASSQDVLPVQETQYF
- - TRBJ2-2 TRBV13 TGTGCCAGCAGCCCCGCCGGGGGTCGTCGAACCGACACCGGGGAGCTGTTTTTT CASSPAGGRRTDTGELFF
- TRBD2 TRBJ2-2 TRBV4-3 TGCGCCAGCAGCCAAGGTTTGAGCGGGAGCTCTGGTAACACCGGGGAGCTGTTTTTT CASSQGLSGSSGNTGELFF
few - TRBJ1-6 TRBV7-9 TGTGCCAGCAGCGATTCAGGGAATTCACCCCTCCACTTT CASSDSGNSPLHF
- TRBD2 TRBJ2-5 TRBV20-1 TGCAGTGCTAGCGGGGGGGAGACCCAGTACTTC CSASGGETQYF
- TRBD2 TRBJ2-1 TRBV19 TGTGCCAGTAGTAGACTAGCGGGAGATTCGCATGAGCAGTTCTTC CASSRLAGDSHEQFF
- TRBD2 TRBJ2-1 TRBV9 TGTGCCAGCAGCGTAGCAAACGCGGGGGGCTCCTACAATGAGCAGTTCTTC CASSVANAGGSYNEQFF
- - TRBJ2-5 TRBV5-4 TGTGCCAGCAGCTTAGGAGGGCTAGGAGAAGAGACCCAGTACTTC CASSLGGLGEETQYF
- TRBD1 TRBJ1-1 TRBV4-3 TGCGCCAGCAGCACCCAGGCAGGGGGCCTCTCTTCATTT CASSTQAGGLSSF
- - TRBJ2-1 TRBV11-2 TGTGCCAGCAGACAGGACTACAATATCAATGAGCAGTTCTTC CASRQDYNINEQFF
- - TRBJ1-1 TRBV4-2 TGTGCCAGCAGTCAACGGGCCGCCCAGGGGACTGAAGCTTTCTTT CASSQRAAQGTEAFF
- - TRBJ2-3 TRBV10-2 TGCGCCAGCAGTGAGATGCTAGCGGATACGCAGTATTTT CASSEMLADTQYF
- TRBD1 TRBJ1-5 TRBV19 TGTGCCAGTAGTACTACAGGGGGGGACCAGCCCCAGCATTTT CASSTTGGDQPQHF
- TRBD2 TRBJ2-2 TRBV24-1 TGTGCCACCAGTGATAATATAGCGGGAGAGGGGGAGCTGTTTTTT CATSDNIAGEGELFF
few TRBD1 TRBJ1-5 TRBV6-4 TGTGCCAGCAGTCCACAGGGGTTCGGGAATCAGCCCCAGCATTTT CASSPQGFGNQPQHF
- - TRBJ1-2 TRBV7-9 TGTGCCAGCAGCGTGCGGGGCTCTGGGTATGGCTACACCTTC CASSVRGSGYGYTF
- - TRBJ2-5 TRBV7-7 TGTGCTAGCAGCTTATATGGAGGGACCCAGTACTTC CASSLYGGTQYF
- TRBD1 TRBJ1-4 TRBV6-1 TGTGCCAGCAGTGAAGCGGAACAGGGGTTTGGCTTTGGGAGGACTAATGAAAAACTGTTTTTT CASSEAEQGFGFGRTNEKLFF
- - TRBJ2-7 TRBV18 TGTGCCAGCTCACCGGGGCAAGCATCCAACTACGAGCAGTACTTC CASSPGQASNYEQYF
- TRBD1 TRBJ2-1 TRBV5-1 TGCGCCAGCAGCATTAGGACAGGGCCCGCTAATGAGCAGTTCTTC CASSIRTGPANEQFF
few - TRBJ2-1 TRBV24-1 TGTGCCACCTCCCAGGGCAATCAGCAGTTCTTC CATSQGNQQFF
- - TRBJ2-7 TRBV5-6 TGTGCCAGCAGCAGAATGGGCGACGGATACGAGCAGTACTTC CASSRMGDGYEQYF
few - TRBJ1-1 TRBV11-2 TGTGCCAGCAGCCATCACGGGGGTCAAACTGAAGCTTTCTTT CASSHHGGQTEAFF
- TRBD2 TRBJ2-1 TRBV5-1 TGCGCCAGCAGCTGGGTCAAACGGACTAGCGGATCCTACAATGAGCAGTTCTTC CASSWVKRTSGSYNEQFF
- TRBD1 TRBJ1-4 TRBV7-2 TGTGCCAGCAGCGGGGACAGGCGCGATGCAACTAATGAAAAACTGTTTTTT CASSGDRRDATNEKLFF
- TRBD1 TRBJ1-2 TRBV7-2 TGTGCCAGCAGCTTAGGGACAGGGAATGGCTACACCTTC CASSLGTGNGYTF
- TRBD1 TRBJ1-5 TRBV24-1 TGTGCCACCAGTAACGACAGGGTGAGGAATCAGCCCCAGCATTTT CATSNDRVRNQPQHF
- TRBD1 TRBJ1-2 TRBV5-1 TGCGCCAGCAGCCCGGGACAGGGAGGAGGCTACACCTTC CASSPGQGGGYTF
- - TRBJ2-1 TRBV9 TGTGCCAGCAGCGTAGCGGGAGTATCAAATGAGCAGTTCTTC CASSVAGVSNEQFF
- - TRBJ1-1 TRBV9 TGTGCCAGCAGCTTGGGGGCGCAGACTGAAGCTTTCTTT CASSLGAQTEAFF
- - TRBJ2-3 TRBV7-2 TGTGCCAGCAGCCCCGGACTGTATGGTCAAGATACGCAGTATTTT CASSPGLYGQDTQYF
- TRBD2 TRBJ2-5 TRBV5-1 TGCGCCAGCTCCGGACTAGCGGGAGAGACCCAGTACTTC CASSGLAGETQYF
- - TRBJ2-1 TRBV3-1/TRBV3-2 TGTGCCAGCAGCCAAGTTTTGCTATCCTTTGGCGGGAAGAACTACAATGAGCAGTTCTTC CASSQVLLSFGGKNYNEQFF
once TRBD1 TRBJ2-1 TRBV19 TGTGCCAGTAGTTCCCGGACAGGGAAGGCCTACAATGAGCAGTTCTTC CASSSRTGKAYNEQFF
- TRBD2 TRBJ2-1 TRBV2 TGTGCCAGCAAAGGGGGTCCGGGACTAGAGTACAATGAGCAGTTCTTC CASKGGPGLEYNEQFF
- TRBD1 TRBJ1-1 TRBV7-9 TGTGCCAGCAGCTTGACAGGGGAGAACACTGAAGCTTTCTTT CASSLTGENTEAFF
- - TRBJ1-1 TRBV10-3 TGTGCCATCAGTGGGGGGGGGCTCACTGAAGCTTTCTTT CAISGGGLTEAFF
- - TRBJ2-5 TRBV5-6 TGTGCCAGCAGCTTGGCCAAGTCTAGGGGGTGGCAAGAGACCCAGTACTTC CASSLAKSRGWQETQYF
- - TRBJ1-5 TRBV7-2 TGTGCCAGCAGCTTAGGCCTAAGCAATCAGCCCCAGCATTTT CASSLGLSNQPQHF
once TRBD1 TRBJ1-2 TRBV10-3 TGTGCCATCAGTGATCGGGACAGGGACTATGGCTACACCTTC CAISDRDRDYGYTF